The clone carrying this T cell receptor beta chain came up many times. Its matching antigen is unknown. In preparing bulk TCR libraries, previously described methods and listed TCR primers were used. TCRdb reprocessed the PCR reads via MiXCR and lists one record per CDR3 protein. The sample includes hundreds of thousands of distinct CDR3 sequences, 25% of them seen just once. The sorting of naive CD8 T cells used the CD8+CD4-CCR7+CD45RA+ phenotype. The sample belongs to a study of molecular identifiers for immune sequencing clone quantification. Study context: Replicates partitioned RNA from around 18,000 or 91,000 naive CD8 cells into five parts, sequencing four. Study outcomes and limitations: In naive cells, clones above 20 RNA copies held under 1% of molecules, whereas in effector cells they held over 97%.

V lost 0 bases to trimming and J lost 0 bases, with 8 bases between them. This CDR3 contains 15 residues. CDR1 and CDR2 (germline): LGHNA, YSLEER. This chain connects TRBV4-3 to TRBJ1-1; no definite D call. Sequencing was done on a sample of naive CD8+ T cells from blood, with Jurkat cell RNA spiked in. Noted subset: FACS-sorted CD8+CD4-CCR7+CD45RA+ naive T cells. This TCR derives from a human donor in good health. Some libraries in this study had Jurkat cell RNA spiked in. Here the CDR3 reads CASSQDRAMNTEAFF. CDR3 DNA: TGCGCCAGCAGCCAAGATAGGGCAATGAACACTGAAGCTTTCTTT.